The 31 T cell receptor beta chains below were found in one sample sequenced in a study of T-cell memory formation after mild COVID-19. One entry per CDR3 protein, called by TCRdb with MiXCR from the 5' RACE reads. In the table there are 350,000 to 500,000 distinct CDR3 sequences, 20% of which are singletons. The sample consisted of PBMCs or a T cell subset sorted from them (not recorded which). The receptors here all came from an adult woman who had mild COVID-19 (a few samples of this study predate the infection). Cell type and time point are not known.

V and J are TRBV18 and TRBJ2-1; D remains unclear. The CDR3 covers 14 residues. Germline V CDR1 and CDR2: KGHSH, LQKENI. Trimming took 1 base from V and 5 from J, leaving 9 bases between them. This chain's CDR3 is CASSPRAANNEQFF. CDR3 nucleotides: TGTGCCAGCTCACCACGCGCAGCCAACAATGAGCAGTTCTTC.

This clonotype came up a few times. The CDR3 sequence: CASRPRQNTEAFF. The CDR3 DNA sequence: TGTGCCAGTAGGCCGAGGCAGAACACTGAAGCTTTCTTT. V is TRBV19 and J is TRBJ1-1; D uncertain. The V end lost 6 bases, the J end lost 1 base, and 9 bases lay between the germline ends. From germline, CDR1 is LNHDA and CDR2 SQIVND (reference sequence). The CDR3 runs 13 residues.

The chain employs TRBV5-4 and TRBJ1-1; a possible D gene is TRBD1 (6 bases). Germline CDR1 reads SGHNT; CDR2 reads YYREEE (reference sequence). Trimming took off 0 bases at V and 1 base at J, with 13 bases between the two ends. The length of the CDR3 is 16 residues. CDR3 loop: CASSLVGGWRNTEAFF. As DNA, the CDR3 is TGTGCCAGCAGCTTGGTCGGGGGCTGGAGGAACACTGAAGCTTTCTTT.

This clonotype has just a few counts. The V and J genes are TRBV6-1 and TRBJ1-5; D is undetermined. Germline CDR1 and CDR2: MNHNS and SASEGT. The CDR3 is 16 amino acids. Trimming removed 7 bases at V and 1 base at J, with 17 bases between. CDR3 coding DNA: TGTGCCAGCACCCCAGGTAGGGCACTAAGCAATCAGCCCCAGCATTTT. Protein: CASTPGRALSNQPQHF.

This clonotype was observed a handful of times. The rearrangement joins TRBV5-1 to TRBJ2-1; 12 nucleotides agree with TRBD1. The CDR3 is made up of 14 amino acids. Germline V CDR1 and CDR2: SGHRS, YFSETQ. Trimming cost V 3 bases and J 8 bases; bases outside gene matches: 3. In DNA, the CDR3 is TGCGCCAGCAGCTCGGGACAGGGGGCGGATGAGCAGTTCTTC. Translation: CASSSGQGADEQFF. Filled out from reference TRBV5-1 and TRBJ2-1, the complete variable domain reads KAGVTQTPRYLIKTRGQQVTLSCSPISGHRSVSWYQQTPGQGLQFLFEYFSETQRNKGNFPGRFSGRQFSNSRSEMNVSTLELGDSALYLCASSSGQGADEQFFGPGTRLTVL.

In this sample, this clonotype turned up a few times. The rearrangement links TRBV9 to TRBJ2-5, with D tentatively TRBD2 (6 bases). CDR3 length equals 13 residues. Trimming left V 3 bases short and J 5 bases short, with 11 bases between. Germline values: CDR1 SGDLS, CDR2 YYNGEE. The CDR3 nucleotides read TGTGCCAGCAGCGCCGGGACTCTGGAGACCCAGTACTTC. Translating it yields CASSAGTLETQYF. Supplemented by reference TRBV9 and TRBJ2-5, the full variable domain reads DSGVTQTPKHLITATGQRVTLRCSPRSGDLSVYWYQQSLDQGLQFLIQYYNGEERAKGNILERFSAQQFPDLHSELNLSSLELGDSALYFCASSAGTLETQYFGPGTRLLVL.

V usage is TRBV7-9 and J usage is TRBJ2-5; 8 bases align to TRBD1. The ends lost 5 bases at V and 5 bases at J; junction bases unmatched: 13. This CDR3 comprises 16 residues. Germline values: CDR1 SEHNR, CDR2 FQNEAQ (reference sequence). This chain's CDR3 is CASSPSAGTGRETQYF. Here the CDR3 DNA reads TGTGCCAGCAGCCCCTCGGCCGGGACAGGACGCGAGACCCAGTACTTC.

In this sample, this clonotype turned up a few times. The CDR3 loop is CASSDGGVRHNEQFF. CDR3 sequence (DNA): TGTGCCAGCAGTGACGGGGGAGTCCGTCACAATGAGCAGTTCTTC. The chain employs TRBV5-4 and TRBJ2-1; D is possibly TRBD2 (6 bases). The ends were cut back, 5 bases at V and 5 bases at J, with 17 bases in the middle. Germline V gene data show CDR1 as SGHNT and CDR2 as YYREEE (reference sequence). CDR3 size: 15 residues.

The chain carries TRBV15 and TRBJ2-7; D may be TRBD1 (6 bases). The CDR3 runs 15 residues. CDR1 is LNHNV, CDR2 YYDKDF, per germline (reference sequence). The V end was cut by 1 base, the J end by 1 base, with 11 bases between. The CDR3 DNA is TGTGCCACCAGCAGAGTGGCAGGGGATTCCTACGAGCAGTACTTC. Amino acid sequence: CATSRVAGDSYEQYF.

There are a few counts of this clonotype. The chain is built from TRBV24-1 and TRBJ2-1, with TRBD1 identical over 8 bases. This CDR3 has 14 residues. Trimming at V came to 5 bases and at J to 6 bases, leaving 5 bases not matched to a gene. CDR1 is KGHDR and CDR2 is SFDVKD in the germline V gene. CDR3 bases: TGTGCCACCAGTGCCGAGGACAGGGTCAATGAGCAGTTCTTC. It codes for CATSAEDRVNEQFF.

This clonotype was recorded at least ten times. The V call is TRBV18, the J call TRBJ2-7; TRBD2 aligns across 14 bases. Trimming cost V 4 bases and J 5 bases; bases outside gene matches: 16. The CDR3 has 19 residues. Germline CDR1 and CDR2: KGHSH and LQKENI. The CDR3 DNA sequence: TGTGCCAGCTCACTGAACTCCGGGACTAGCGGGAGAAACGCTAACGAGCAGTACTTC. It is translated as CASSLNSGTSGRNANEQYF.

This clonotype was seen a few times. The rearrangement uses TRBV15 and TRBJ2-5, with no clear D. Trimming left V 0 bases short and J 3 bases short, with 5 bases between. This CDR3 has 13 residues. Germline loops: CDR1 LNHNV, CDR2 YYDKDF (reference sequence). CDR3: CATSRDAKETQYF. The DNA for the CDR3 is TGTGCCACCAGCAGAGATGCAAAAGAGACCCAGTACTTC.

The V and J genes are TRBV18 and TRBJ1-4, with 8 bases aligning to TRBD1. CDR1 is KGHSH, CDR2 LQKENI, per germline. This CDR3 has 16 residues. The ends lost 4 bases at V and 8 bases at J; junction bases unmatched: 12. The CDR3 sequence: CASSRGQGQVMEKLFF. In DNA, the CDR3 is TGTGCCAGCTCACGCGGACAGGGTCAAGTTATGGAAAAACTGTTTTTT. Filled out from reference TRBV18 and TRBJ1-4, the complete variable domain reads NAGVMQNPRHLVRRRGQEARLRCSPMKGHSHVYWYRQLPEEGLKFMVYLQKENIIDESGMPKERFSAEFPKEGPSILRIQQVVRGDSAAYFCASSRGQGQVMEKLFFGSGTQLSVL.

The table lists this clonotype with a few counts. The chain has TRBV12-3 or TRBV12-4 and TRBJ1-2; D ambiguous. This CDR3 spans 13 amino acids. The ends were cut back, 5 bases at V and 1 base at J, with 8 bases in the middle. The DNA for the CDR3 is TGTGCCAGCAGTGATTGGTTTAACTATGGCTACACCTTC. Protein: CASSDWFNYGYTF.

This clonotype was counted only a few times. The chain is built from TRBV20-1 and TRBJ1-1; D is undetermined. Germline CDR1 reads DFQATT; CDR2 reads SNEGSKA (reference sequence). V was shortened by 7 bases and J by 2 bases, with 11 bases between the two germline ends. The CDR3 loop spans 12 amino acids. DNA for the CDR3: TGCAGTGTTGTCGTGAGAAACACTGAAGCTTTCTTT. Residues: CSVVVRNTEAFF.

This chain links TRBV11-2 with TRBJ2-3; D unresolved. The ends were cut back, 1 base at V and 6 bases at J, with 14 bases in the middle. CDR3 size: 15 residues. Germline V CDR1 and CDR2: SGHAT, FQNNGV. The CDR3 protein is CASSLVGNLRDTQYF. DNA for the CDR3: TGTGCCAGCAGCTTAGTGGGCAACTTGCGGGATACGCAGTATTTT.

This clonotype was seen more than once but under ten times. The V and J genes are TRBV6-5 and TRBJ1-5; 11 bases map to TRBD1. The germline V gene encodes CDR1 MNHEY and CDR2 SVGAGI. Germline trimming cut 6 bases from V and 6 bases from J; bases unmatched to any gene: 10. The CDR3 consists of 16 residues. The CDR3 region has the DNA TGTGCCAGCAGGCAAACCGGGACAGGGGGTTCTCAGCCCCAGCATTTT. Translation: CASRQTGTGGSQPQHF.

The chain uses TRBV6-5 and TRBJ1-5, with a weak D call TRBD1 (6 bases). The CDR3 sequence is 16 residues long. Germline CDR1 MNHEY, CDR2 SVGAGI. The V end lost 6 bases, the J end lost 4 bases, and 19 bases lay between the germline ends. In DNA form, the CDR3 reads TGTGCCAGCAGGTCCGGGACAACGGGTAGAAATCAGCCCCAGCATTTT. The encoded protein is CASRSGTTGRNQPQHF.

J is TRBJ1-5 and V is TRBV6-5, with D unclear. This CDR3 is built from 13 residues. Trimming cost V 8 bases and J 4 bases, with 12 bases left between them. Germline V gene data show CDR1 as MNHEY and CDR2 as SVGAGI. The CDR3 sequence: CASHRAANQPQHF. The CDR3 region has the DNA TGTGCCAGCCACCGGGCGGCTAATCAGCCCCAGCATTTT.

CDR3 in amino acids: CATSRDQRSNQPQHF. The CDR3 DNA sequence: TGTGCCACCAGCAGAGATCAACGGAGCAATCAGCCCCAGCATTTT. J is TRBJ1-5 and V is TRBV15; no reliable D call. V was pared by 0 bases and J by 1 base, with 7 bases between. The CDR3 runs 15 residues. Germline lookup yields CDR1 LNHNV and CDR2 YYDKDF (reference sequence).

This clonotype was counted between two and nine times. The chain is built from TRBV7-9 and TRBJ2-7; D perhaps matches TRBD1 (6 bases). The V end was cut by 4 bases, the J end by 4 bases, with 14 bases between. The CDR3 covers 14 residues. Germline V gene lookup returns CDR1 SEHNR and CDR2 FQNEAQ (reference sequence). In nucleotides, the CDR3 is TGTGCCAGCAGCTCAATATACGACAGGTACGAGCAGTACTTC. Protein: CASSSIYDRYEQYF. Looking up the rest from reference TRBV7-9 and TRBJ2-7 gives the full variable domain: DTGVSQNPRHKITKRGQNVTFRCDPISEHNRLYWYRQTLGQGPEFLTYFQNEAQLEKSRLLSDRFSAERPKGSFSTLEIQRTEQGDSAMYLCASSSIYDRYEQYFGPGTRLTVT.

This clonotype was seen a handful of times. The chain is built from TRBV27 and TRBJ2-7; 9 bases match TRBD1. Unmatched junction bases numbered 11, after V lost 5 bases and J lost 3 bases. This CDR3 is 16 amino acids long. The germline V gene has CDR1 MNHEY and CDR2 SMNVEV (reference sequence). CDR3 sequence reads: CASSPGTGRSDYEQYF. CDR3 nucleotides: TGTGCCAGCAGTCCCGGGACAGGGCGATCGGACTACGAGCAGTACTTC.

This clonotype occurred a few times. The chain uses TRBV7-9 and TRBJ2-5, with 8 nucleotides matching TRBD1. V was clipped by 5 bases and J by 6 bases; unmatched bases: 8. The CDR3 totals 14 residues. Looked up from germline, CDR1 is SEHNR and CDR2 is FQNEAQ (reference sequence). The chain's CDR3 is CASSPTQGAKTQYF. CDR3 nucleotides: TGTGCCAGCAGCCCAACCCAGGGGGCGAAGACCCAGTACTTC.

V gene TRBV9 combines with J gene TRBJ2-5; 7 bases are a match to TRBD2. There are 14 residues in the CDR3. Trimming took 0 bases from V and 3 from J; bases not matched to a gene: 2. Germline CDR1 and CDR2: SGDLS and YYNGEE. The CDR3 coding sequence is TGTGCCAGCAGCGTAGGACTAGCTGAAGAGACCCAGTACTTC. Protein: CASSVGLAEETQYF.

This rearrangement joins TRBV20-1 to TRBJ1-4; weak D call: TRBD1 (6 bases). Germline V gene sequence: CDR1 DFQATT, CDR2 SNEGSKA (reference sequence). V lost 4 bases, J lost 8 bases, and 14 bases lay in between. CDR3 size: 13 residues. CDR3 in amino acids: CSAKQGVEEKLFF. CDR3 DNA sequence: TGCAGTGCTAAACAGGGAGTAGAAGAAAAACTGTTTTTT.

This clonotype occurred a few times. The chain joins TRBV27 to TRBJ2-7; 7 bases agree with TRBD1. The trim removed 4 bases at V and 4 bases at J, leaving 7 bases unmatched. Germline loops: CDR1 MNHEY, CDR2 SMNVEV (reference sequence). The CDR3 contains 14 residues. CDR3 amino acids: CASSSTTGKYEQYF. The CDR3 DNA follows: TGTGCCAGCAGTTCAACGACAGGGAAGTACGAGCAGTACTTC.

Sample share makes this clonotype medium-sized. The chain has TRBV6-6 and TRBJ2-4; either TRBD1 or TRBD2 may supply D (7 bases each). V lost 4 bases, J lost 0 bases, and 19 bases lay in between. Germline V gene lookup returns CDR1 MNHNY and CDR2 SVGAGI (reference sequence). The CDR3 is made up of 18 amino acids. The CDR3 region is CASSFNAGGLIAKNIQYF. DNA for the CDR3: TGTGCCAGCAGTTTCAACGCAGGGGGACTAATAGCCAAAAACATTCAGTACTTC.

This clonotype was observed once. The gene calls are TRBV5-4 and TRBJ1-6; no reliable D call. The CDR3 has 12 residues. Germline CDR1 SGHNT, CDR2 YYREEE (reference sequence). V lost 6 bases and J lost 9, with 10 bases in between. Here the CDR3 reads CASTRSGSPLHF. In DNA form, the CDR3 reads TGTGCCAGCACCCGAAGCGGTTCACCCCTCCACTTT. The entire variable domain, with the rest obtained from reference TRBV5-4 and TRBJ1-6, is as follows: ETGVTQSPTHLIKTRGQQVTLRCSSQSGHNTVSWYQQALGQGPQFIFQYYREEENGRGNFPPRFSGLQFPNYSSELNVNALELDDSALYLCASTRSGSPLHFGNGTRLTVT.

The V gene is TRBV6-1, the J gene TRBJ2-1; tentatively, D is TRBD1 (5 bases). The V end lost 5 bases, the J end lost 6 bases, and 8 bases lay between the germline ends. This CDR3 spans 12 amino acids. CDR1 and CDR2 (germline): MNHNS, SASEGT. CDR3: CASSKRGNEQFF. DNA of the CDR3: TGTGCCAGCAGTAAAAGGGGCAATGAGCAGTTCTTC.

This clonotype has only a few counts. The chain combines TRBV21-1 with TRBJ1-1. TRBV21-1 is classified as a pseudogene. The CDR3 runs to 14 residues. The CDR3 region is CASSKGRSNTEAFF. DNA of the CDR3: TGTGCCAGCAGCAAAGGACGGAGTAACACTGAAGCTTTCTTT.

The chain joins TRBV18 to TRBJ1-1; TRBD1 matches at 9 bases. CDR1 is KGHSH and CDR2 is LQKENI in the germline V gene. Trimming took 3 bases from V and 7 from J; bases not matched to a gene: 6. The CDR3 is 14 residues long. The CDR3 DNA sequence: TGTGCCAGCTCACCTGGGACAGGGTTTAGTGAAGCTTTCTTT. It specifies CASSPGTGFSEAFF. The whole variable domain, remainder taken from reference TRBV18 and TRBJ1-1, is NAGVMQNPRHLVRRRGQEARLRCSPMKGHSHVYWYRQLPEEGLKFMVYLQKENIIDESGMPKERFSAEFPKEGPSILRIQQVVRGDSAAYFCASSPGTGFSEAFFGQGTRLTVV.